These 9 T cell receptor beta chains came from one sample sequenced in a study of shared clonotypes between healthy human individuals. Libraries were prepared by immunoSEQ multiplex PCR; TCRdb keeps only in-frame clonotypes and omits some of them. The sample holds over a million clones, roughly 97% seen once. Sequenced: naive CD4+ T cells sorted from blood. Subset reported: CD45RA+ positively selected. These receptors were obtained from a young man in good health.

The CDR3 loop reads CASKYRDTDNEQFF. For the CDR3, the DNA is TGTGCCAGCAAGTACCGGGACACCGACAATGAGCAGTTCTTC. The chain couples TRBV2 to TRBJ2-1; D is possibly TRBD1 (6 bases). The V gene lost 7 bases and the J gene lost 5 bases, with 15 bases spanning the gap. Germline V CDR1 and CDR2: SNHLY, FYNNEI. There are 14 residues in the CDR3.

J is TRBJ2-1 and V is TRBV7-9, with D tentatively TRBD1 (6 bases). The CDR3 has 16 residues. From germline, CDR1 is SEHNR and CDR2 FQNEAQ (reference sequence). V lost 0 bases and J 7 bases, leaving 16 bases between the germline ends. The chain's CDR3 is CASSLAPQAGDNEQFF. As DNA, the CDR3 is TGTGCCAGCAGCTTAGCTCCCCAGGCAGGGGATAATGAGCAGTTCTTC.

The chain combines TRBV5-1 with TRBJ2-2; 7 bases map to TRBD2. Unmatched junction bases numbered 8, after V lost 7 bases and J lost 2 bases. The CDR3 length is 15 residues. The germline gives CDR1 SGHRS, CDR2 YFSETQ. The CDR3 coding sequence is TGCGCCAGCCGCGAAGCGGGACTAAACACCGGGGAGCTGTTTTTT. Translated: CASREAGLNTGELFF.

A single count supports this clone. The V call is TRBV9, the J call TRBJ2-1; the D is unclear. V shed 2 bases and J shed 2 bases, with 11 bases lying between them. The germline gives CDR1 SGDLS, CDR2 YYNGEE. The CDR3 has 15 residues. The CDR3 DNA reads as TGTGCCAGCAGCGTTAACCCCTACGCCTACAATGAGCAGTTCTTC. Residues: CASSVNPYAYNEQFF.

This chain connects TRBV30 to TRBJ2-2; no clear D gene. This CDR3 has 12 residues. Germline CDR1 is GTSNPN and CDR2 is SVGIG (reference sequence). Trimming pared 0 bases from V and 6 bases from J, leaving 5 bases between. The CDR3 is CAWSVEAGELFF. The CDR3 nucleotides are TGTGCCTGGAGTGTAGAGGCCGGGGAGCTGTTTTTT.

The CDR3 region is CASSIDGGAGDTQYF. Written as DNA, the CDR3 is TGTGCCAGTAGTATAGATGGGGGCGCGGGAGATACGCAGTATTTT. The rearrangement uses TRBV19 and TRBJ2-3, with D maybe TRBD1 (6 bases). CDR1 LNHDA and CDR2 SQIVND come from the germline V gene (reference sequence). V lost 0 bases to trimming and J lost 5 bases, with 12 bases between them. The CDR3 is 15 residues long.

This clone has only one observation. The rearrangement links TRBV13 to TRBJ2-1, with D unresolved. The V and J ends lost 2 bases and 5 bases respectively, with 16 bases between them. From germline, CDR1 is PRHDT and CDR2 FYEKMQ (reference sequence). The CDR3 contains 16 residues. The CDR3 bases are TGTGCCAGCAGCTTATCGGTTTGGAGCGCCGACAATGAGCAGTTCTTC. It specifies CASSLSVWSADNEQFF.

In its sample, this clone was seen once. Here the CDR3 DNA reads TGCGCCAGCAGCTTGGGGTCTCGGAATTACGAGCAGTACTTC. This encodes CASSLGSRNYEQYF. The chain joins TRBV5-1 to TRBJ2-7; D unresolved. CDR1 is SGHRS, CDR2 YFSETQ, per germline. The CDR3 has 14 residues. The ends were cut back, 0 bases at V and 4 bases at J, with 11 bases in the middle.

This sequence joins TRBV5-4 and TRBJ2-1; D is perhaps TRBD1 or TRBD2 (5 bases each). V lost 4 bases, J lost 8 bases, and 22 bases lay in between. Germline CDR1 SGHNT, CDR2 YYREEE (reference sequence). This CDR3 region has 16 residues. CDR3 sequence (DNA): TGTGCCAGCAGCCCGAACCCAGCGGCCAGGGCCTATGAGCAGTTCTTC. This gives the protein CASSPNPAARAYEQFF.